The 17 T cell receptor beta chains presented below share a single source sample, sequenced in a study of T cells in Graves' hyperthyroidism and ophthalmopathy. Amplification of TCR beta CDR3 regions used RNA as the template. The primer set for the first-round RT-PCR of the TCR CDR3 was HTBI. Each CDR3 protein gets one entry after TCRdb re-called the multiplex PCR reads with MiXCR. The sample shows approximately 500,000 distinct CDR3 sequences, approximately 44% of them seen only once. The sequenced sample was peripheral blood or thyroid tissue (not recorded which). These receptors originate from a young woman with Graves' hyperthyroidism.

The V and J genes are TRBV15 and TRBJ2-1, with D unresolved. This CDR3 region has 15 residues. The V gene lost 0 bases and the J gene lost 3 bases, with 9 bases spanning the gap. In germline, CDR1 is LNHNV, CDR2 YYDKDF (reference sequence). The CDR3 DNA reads TGTGCCACCAGCAGAGATAGACTGCTCTACAATGAGCAGTTCTTC. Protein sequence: CATSRDRLLYNEQFF.

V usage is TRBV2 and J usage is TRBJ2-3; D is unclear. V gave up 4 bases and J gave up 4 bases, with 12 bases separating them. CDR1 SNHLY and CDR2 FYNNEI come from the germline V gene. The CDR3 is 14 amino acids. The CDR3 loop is CASSVGDPPDTQYF. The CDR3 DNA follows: TGTGCCAGCAGTGTTGGTGACCCGCCAGATACGCAGTATTTT.

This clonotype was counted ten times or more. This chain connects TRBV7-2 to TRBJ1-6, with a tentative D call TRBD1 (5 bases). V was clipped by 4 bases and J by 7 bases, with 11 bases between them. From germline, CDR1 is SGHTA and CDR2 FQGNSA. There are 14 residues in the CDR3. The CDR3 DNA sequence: TGTGCCAGCAGCTACCGGGGCAGAAATTCACCCCTCCACTTT. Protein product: CASSYRGRNSPLHF.

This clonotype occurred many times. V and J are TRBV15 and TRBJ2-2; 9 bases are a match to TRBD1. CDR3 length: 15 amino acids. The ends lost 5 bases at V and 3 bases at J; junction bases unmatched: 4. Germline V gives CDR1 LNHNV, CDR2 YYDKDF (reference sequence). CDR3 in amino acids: CATSPGQGYTGELFF. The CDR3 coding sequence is TGTGCCACCAGCCCGGGACAGGGTTACACCGGGGAGCTGTTTTTT.

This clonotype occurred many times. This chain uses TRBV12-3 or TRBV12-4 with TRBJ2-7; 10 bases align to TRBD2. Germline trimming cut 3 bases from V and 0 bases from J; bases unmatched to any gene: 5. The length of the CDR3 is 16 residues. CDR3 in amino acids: CASSFGLAEASYEQYF. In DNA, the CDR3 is TGTGCCAGCAGTTTCGGACTAGCGGAGGCCTCCTACGAGCAGTACTTC.

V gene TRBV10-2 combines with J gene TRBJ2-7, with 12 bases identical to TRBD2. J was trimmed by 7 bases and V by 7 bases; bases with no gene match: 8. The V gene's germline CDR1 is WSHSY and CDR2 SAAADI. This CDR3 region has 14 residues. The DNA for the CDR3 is TGCGCCAGCACGGGACTAGCGGGTACACATGAGCAGTACTTC. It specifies CASTGLAGTHEQYF.

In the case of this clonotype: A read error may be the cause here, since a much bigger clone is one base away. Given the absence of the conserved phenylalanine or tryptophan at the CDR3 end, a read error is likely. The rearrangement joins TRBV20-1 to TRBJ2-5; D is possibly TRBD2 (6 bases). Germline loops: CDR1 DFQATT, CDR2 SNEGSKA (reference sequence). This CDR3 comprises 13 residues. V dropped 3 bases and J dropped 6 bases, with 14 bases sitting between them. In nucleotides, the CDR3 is TGCAGTGCTAGTCGTCTAGCGACGAAGACCCAGTACCTC. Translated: CSASRLATKTQYL.

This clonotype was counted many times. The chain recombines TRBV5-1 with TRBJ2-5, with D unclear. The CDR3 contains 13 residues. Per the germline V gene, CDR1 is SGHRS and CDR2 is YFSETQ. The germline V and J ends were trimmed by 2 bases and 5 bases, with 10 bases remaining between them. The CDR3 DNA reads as TGCGCCAGCAGCTTCGGCCGCCGGGAGACCCAGTACTTC. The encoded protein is CASSFGRRETQYF. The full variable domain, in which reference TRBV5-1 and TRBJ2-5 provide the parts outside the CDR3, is KAGVTQTPRYLIKTRGQQVTLSCSPISGHRSVSWYQQTPGQGLQFLFEYFSETQRNKGNFPGRFSGRQFSNSRSEMNVSTLELGDSALYLCASSFGRRETQYFGPGTRLLVL.

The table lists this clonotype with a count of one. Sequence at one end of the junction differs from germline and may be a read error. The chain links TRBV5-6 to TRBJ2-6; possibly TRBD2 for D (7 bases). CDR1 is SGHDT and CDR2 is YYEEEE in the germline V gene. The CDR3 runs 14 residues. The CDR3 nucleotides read TGTGCCAGCAGCTTGGAGGGGGGGGGCAACGTCCTGACTTTC. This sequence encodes CASSLEGGGNVLTF.

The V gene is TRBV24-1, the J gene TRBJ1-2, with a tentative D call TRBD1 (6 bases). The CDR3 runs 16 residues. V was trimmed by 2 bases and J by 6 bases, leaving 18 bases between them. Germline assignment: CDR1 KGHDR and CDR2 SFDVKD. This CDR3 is CATSDSHKRGHNGYTF. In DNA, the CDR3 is TGTGCCACCAGTGATTCCCATAAGAGGGGACACAATGGCTACACCTTC.

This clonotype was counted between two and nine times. The chain's CDR3 is CASTARRLDTQYF. The CDR3 DNA reads as TGTGCCAGCACGGCTAGGCGCCTAGATACGCAGTATTTT. The chain combines TRBV2 with TRBJ2-3; D gene unclear. This CDR3 contains 13 residues. Germline CDR1 reads SNHLY; CDR2 reads FYNNEI. Trimming removed 7 bases from V and 5 bases from J, with 13 bases in between.

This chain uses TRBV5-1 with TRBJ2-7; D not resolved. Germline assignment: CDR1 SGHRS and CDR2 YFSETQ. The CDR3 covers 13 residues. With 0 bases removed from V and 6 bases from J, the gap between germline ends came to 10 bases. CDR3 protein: CASSLAEDREQYF. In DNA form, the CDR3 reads TGCGCCAGCAGCTTGGCCGAGGACCGCGAGCAGTACTTC.

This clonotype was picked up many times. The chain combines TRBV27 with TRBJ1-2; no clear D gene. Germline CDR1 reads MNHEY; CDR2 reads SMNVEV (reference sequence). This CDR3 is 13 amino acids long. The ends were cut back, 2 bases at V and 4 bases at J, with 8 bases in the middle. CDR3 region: CASSLGLGYGYTF. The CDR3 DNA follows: TGTGCCAGCAGTTTAGGTCTCGGCTATGGCTACACCTTC.

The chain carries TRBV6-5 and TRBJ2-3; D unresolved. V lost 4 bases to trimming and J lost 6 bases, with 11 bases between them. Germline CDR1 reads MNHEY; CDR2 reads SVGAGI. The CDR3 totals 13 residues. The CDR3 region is CASSSVSGDTQYF. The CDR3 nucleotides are TGTGCCAGCAGTTCCGTCTCCGGGGATACGCAGTATTTT.

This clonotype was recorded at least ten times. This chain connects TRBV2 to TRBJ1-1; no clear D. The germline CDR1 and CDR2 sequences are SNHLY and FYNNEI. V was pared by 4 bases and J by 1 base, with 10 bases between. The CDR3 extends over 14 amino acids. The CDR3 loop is CASSVSLSNTEAFF. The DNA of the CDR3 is TGTGCCAGCAGTGTATCCCTTTCGAACACTGAAGCTTTCTTT.

The CDR3 DNA reads as TGTGCCATCAGTGACCCGCGGACAGGGGACTCTGGGGCCAACGTCCTGACTTTC. Translation: CAISDPRTGDSGANVLTF. V is TRBV10-3 and J is TRBJ2-6; 9 nucleotides line up with TRBD1. V trimming: 3 bases; J trimming: 0 bases; junction bases outside the gene matches: 6. The CDR3 totals 18 residues. Germline CDR1 reads ENHRY; CDR2 reads SYGVKD.

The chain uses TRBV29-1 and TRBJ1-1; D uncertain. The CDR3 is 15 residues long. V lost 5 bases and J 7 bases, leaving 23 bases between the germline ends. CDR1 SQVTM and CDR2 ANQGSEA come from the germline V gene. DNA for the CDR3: TGCAGCGTTTCCCGAGGGCCTAGCGGTGACAATGAAGCTTTCTTT. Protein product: CSVSRGPSGDNEAFF.